Reported below is one TCR beta chain. Its antigen is as yet unknown. This entry belongs to a study of post-analysis software for immune sequencing data. Unique molecular identifiers were present in the TCR beta cDNA libraries. Starting from approximately 1 to 10 million T cells, the study yielded about half a million cDNA molecules. Each CDR3 protein is one row after TCRdb ran MiXCR on the PCR reads. The data hold over 700,000 distinct CDR3 sequences, with 30% observed a single time. The CDR3 extends over 13 amino acids. Germline lookup yields CDR1 ENHRY and CDR2 SYGVKD. Losses at the gene ends were 8 bases for V and 2 bases for J; bases not matched to a gene: 5. The study's findings and limits: Included in a set of five TRBV segments more frequent in patients than controls were TRBV5-6, TRBV5-1 and TRBV20-1. When the samples were clustered directly with F measure, those that had been prepared in the same batch showed strong co-clustering. In multiple sclerosis, normalized Chao1 diversity was significantly below that of controls.

The clonotype originates from a girl aged 10 to 17 with multiple sclerosis. The chain employs TRBV10-3 and TRBJ1-2, with 7 positions matching TRBD1. Sequencing was performed on blood. CDR3 sequence: CAILSDRNYGYTF. DNA for the CDR3: TGTGCCATCCTGTCGGACAGGAACTATGGCTACACCTTC.